This T cell receptor (beta chain) emerged from a study of blood T cell repertoires in COVID-19. Sequencing was performed with immunoSEQ multiplex PCR; in TCRdb, only in-frame clones are kept and a portion is missing. The data hold roughly 150,000 clones, with approximately 83% observed a single time. The CDR3 spans 16 residues. With 0 bases removed from V and 4 bases from J, the gap between germline ends came to 10 bases. Germline CDR1 and CDR2: SGHTA and FQGNSA. The sequencing sample was made of peripheral blood. The receptor comes from a man aged 65-85 years with active or convalescent COVID-19. This chain uses TRBV7-2 with TRBJ1-6; D unresolved. Here the CDR3 reads CASSLAVAIYNSPLHF. The CDR3 nucleotides read TGTGCCAGCAGCTTAGCGGTGGCAATTTATAATTCACCCCTCCACTTT.